Described below is a single T cell receptor beta chain sequence and its context. This clone has just one count. There is no known antigen for this receptor. Base qualities were left out, and no much larger clone turns up one base away. This sample is drawn from a study of blood T cell repertoires in COVID-19 (dated by TCRdb to 2018 to 2021). In terms of the full investigation: Samples covering the acute and convalescent phases of COVID-19 were provided by collaborators in the United States, Italy and Spain. The prospective study material was composed of cDNA or gDNA derived from T cells, B-cell-depleted T cells, or PBMCs. The sample metadata nearly always contained a de-identified subject ID, COVID-19 status, age in years and sex. The repertoires were released in a freely available public database intended as a resource for research on the immune response to SARS-CoV-2. Where HLA class I and class II types were available, the types were taken from metadata supplied by the sample provider, not from assay-based typing. Samples came from the ongoing ImmuneRACE study (first 160 participants) plus 1,254 subjects from 6 global collaborators. Subjects who had been exposed to COVID-19, were actively infected with it, or had recovered from it provided the deeply sampled blood TCRbeta repertoires that made up the dataset.

TCRbeta CDR3 regions were amplified from genomic DNA using the immunoSEQ Assay, a bias-controlled multiplex PCR. The study's processing was this. The number of nucleated cells in each sample was estimated from the amplification of reference gene primers within the assay. To quantify the absolute abundance of each unique TCRbeta CDR3 rearrangement, sequence reads were collapsed and filtered. Productive Simpson clonality was computed per sample as the square root of Simpson's diversity index over productive rearrangements. Held by TCRdb, this immuneACCESS table contains in-frame sequences only and omits some clones. Under half of the omission traces to an unresolved V gene where checked; the cause of the rest is unknown. The DNA gave D and trimming, while V, J and clone size come from that table. This sample comprises about 87,000 clones, approximately 82% of them detected only once. The ten most abundant clones make up 2% to 2.5% of the sample.

The collaborating institutions used their own protocols to collect whole blood in K2EDTA tubes. Collaborator samples were shipped for TCRbeta analysis as frozen whole blood, isolated PBMCs, or DNA extracted from either sample type. Cut back by 4 bases and 4 bases, the V and J ends lie 13 bases apart. Reading from cysteine to phenylalanine, the CDR3 counts 14 amino acids. The read is trimmed to its CDR3 DNA, 42 bases read in frame from base 1. CDR1 and CDR2, per the germline V gene, are MDHEN and SYDVKM. Results the study describes overall, beyond this receptor: The amount of clinical and demographic metadata varied by source and participant and was provided uncurated.

Sequencing was performed on peripheral blood. This clonotype was sampled from a woman between 65 and 79 years old with acute or convalescent COVID-19. The chain is made from TRBV28 and TRBJ1-2; matching of 5 bases hints at TRBD1 as the D gene. The DNA sequence is given as TGTGCCAGCAGTTCCCTCCGGGGGTCCTATGGCTACACCTTC. Translated, this gives CASSSLRGSYGYTF.